This T cell receptor (beta chain) originates from a study of OX40 agonist ivuxolimab in advanced cancers. In the study overall: Ivuxolimab, which targeted the costimulatory receptor OX40 (CD134), was an agonistic, fully human IgG2 monoclonal antibody. Intravenous ivuxolimab was administered to patients every 2 weeks at six dose levels: 0.01, 0.1, 0.3, 1.5, 3 and 10 mg/kg. Partial responses occurred in three dose-escalation patients: two with cutaneous melanoma and one with hepatocellular carcinoma. Prior anti-PD-1, anti-PD-L1 or anti-CTLA-4 therapy was permitted, and checkpoint inhibitors had been received by less than 45% of dose-escalation patients. Of the roughly 50 dose-escalation patients, hepatocellular carcinoma was present in roughly 19, melanoma in roughly 15, renal cell carcinoma in 9 and head and neck cancer in 9. Peripheral TCRbeta sequencing aimed to test whether ivuxolimab altered TCR sequence diversity and caused clonal T-cell expansion. The paper describes the monotherapy dose-escalation part (N ≈ 52 patients) of the phase I trial of ivuxolimab. In the dose-escalation cohort, around four fifths of patients were male, and the mean age was around 60 years, with a range of about 20 to 79. Overall study results and their limits: Antigen specificity was not determined for the clonally expanded peripheral T cells. In partial responders in the 0.1-3.0 mg/kg groups, normalized peripheral clonal expansion was found to be among the lowest, especially among CD8+ T cells. Low levels of normalized T-cell clonal expansion were also seen in some nonresponding patients. On average, CD8+ T cells showed more expanded clones than CD4+ T cells after ivuxolimab. At doses from 0.1 to 3.0 mg/kg, clonal expansion was seen in both CD4+ and CD8+ blood T cells between baseline and week 6.

Genomic DNA was extracted from sorted cells for sequencing of the TCRbeta CDR3 region. The immunoSEQ Assay was used for sequencing of TCRbeta CDR3 regions. TCRdb's version of the immuneACCESS table is confined to in-frame rearrangements and falls short of the full clone set. An unresolved V gene accounts for under half of the shortfall where checked; the remainder is of unknown origin. The sample contains just over 95,000 clones, 90% of them found a single time. The top ten clonotypes cover more than 0.15% of the sample. The trial excluded patients who had a history of autoimmune disease or who were on systemic immunosuppression. In every dose cohort, peripheral blood was drawn for TCR sequencing at baseline, cycle 4 day 1, and cycle 7 day 1. Samples came from an open-label, multicenter, first-in-human phase I dose-escalation trial of ivuxolimab. Adults with locally advanced or metastatic melanoma, renal cell carcinoma, hepatocellular carcinoma or head and neck squamous cell carcinoma were enrolled in the trial. Before TCR sequencing, CD4+ T cells and CD8+ T cells from peripheral blood were sorted into separate populations.

The germline V gene (reference sequence) supplies CDR1 LNHDA and CDR2 SQIVND. Trimming removed 8 bases from V and 2 bases from J, leaving 15 bases between the germline ends. From the cysteine up to the phenylalanine, the CDR3 has a length of 14 residues. Left in the record is the CDR3 DNA by itself, 42 bases read in frame from the first base. On this clone itself: Its antigen specificity is not known. No much larger clone exists at a distance of one base, and base qualities are not known.

This receptor was taken from an adult with an advanced solid tumor such as melanoma, head and neck, liver or kidney cancer. The sequence is built from TRBV19 and TRBJ1-1; no D gene call is confident. The sample was CD4+ or CD8+ T cells sorted from blood, taken in a trial of the OX40 agonist ivuxolimab. The base sequence is TGTGCCAGTGCGGACCTTTCAGAAAACACTGAAGCTTTCTTT. The translation is CASADLSENTEAFF.